This TCR beta chain derives from a study of shared clonotypes between healthy human individuals. The protocol was immunoSEQ multiplex PCR, while the TCRdb copy is restricted to in-frame clones and leaves out a portion. This sample yields roughly 110,000 clones, of which around 65% are seen a single time; roughly 24% belongs to the top ten. The CDR3 covers 16 residues. Germline CDR1 is SEHNR and CDR2 is FQNEAQ (reference sequence). V was cut by 1 base and J by 8 bases, with 20 bases left in between. This clone was counted once. No antigen is known for it. Study results and caveats: Generation of non-shared clonotypes was less probable than generation of clonotypes shared by all four donors. Between a handful of donors, naive CD4 clonotypes were shared at a level of about 5%.

The sample comprised memory CD8+ T cells sorted from blood. Subset meaning: CD45RO+ cells pooled with CCR7-negative TemRA cells. The receptor was derived from a young woman in good health. This chain joins TRBV7-9 and TRBJ1-2, with a weak D call TRBD1 (5 bases). CDR3 in amino acids: CASSLGQGVGSGGYTF. The DNA for the CDR3 is TGTGCCAGCAGCTTAGGGCAGGGAGTCGGTTCGGGAGGCTACACCTTC.